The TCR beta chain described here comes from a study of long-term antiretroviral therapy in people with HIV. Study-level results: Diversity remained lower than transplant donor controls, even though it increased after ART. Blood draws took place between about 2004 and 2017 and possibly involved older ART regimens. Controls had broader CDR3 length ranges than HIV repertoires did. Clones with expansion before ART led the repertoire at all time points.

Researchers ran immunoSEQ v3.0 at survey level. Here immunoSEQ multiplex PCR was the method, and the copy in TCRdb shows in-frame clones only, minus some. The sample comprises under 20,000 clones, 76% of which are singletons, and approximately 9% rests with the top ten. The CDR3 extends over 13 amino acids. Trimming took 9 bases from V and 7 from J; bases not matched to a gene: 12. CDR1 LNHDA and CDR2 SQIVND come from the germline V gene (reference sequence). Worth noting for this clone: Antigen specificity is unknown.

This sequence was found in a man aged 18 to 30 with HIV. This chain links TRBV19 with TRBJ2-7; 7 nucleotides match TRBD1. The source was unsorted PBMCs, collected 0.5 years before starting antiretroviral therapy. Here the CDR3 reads CASLGPTGKEQYF. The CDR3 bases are TGTGCCAGCCTAGGCCCGACAGGGAAAGAGCAGTACTTC.